These 4 T cell receptor beta chains were sequenced from one sample in a study of radiation and T cells in renal cell carcinoma. Libraries were prepared by immunoSEQ multiplex PCR; TCRdb keeps only in-frame clonotypes and omits some of them. The data contain around 170,000 clones, 88% of them singletons. Time point defined: blood 4 weeks post-SBRT, at nephrectomy. Described treatment: 15 Gy SBRT to primary tumor, nephrectomy 4 weeks later. Sequences were derived from blood, sampled from a patient whose treatment included radiotherapy and nephrectomy. The receptors were sampled from a woman between 45 and 65 years old with renal cell carcinoma.

This chain joins TRBV6-1 and TRBJ1-4; 8 bases map to TRBD1. Unmatched junction bases numbered 6, after V lost 8 bases and J lost 4 bases. Looked up from germline, CDR1 is MNHNS and CDR2 is SASEGT. The CDR3 has 14 amino acids. CDR3 sequence (DNA): TGTGCCAGCCGCACAGGGGGGAATAATGAAAAACTGTTTTTT. This codes for CASRTGGNNEKLFF.

The chain couples TRBV4-2 to TRBJ1-1; D unclear. Looked up from germline, CDR1 is LGHNA and CDR2 is YNFKEQ. Trimming shortened V by 1 base and J by 4 bases, and 10 bases separated the two germline ends. The CDR3 is 14 residues long. The CDR3 reads CASSQALTATEAFF. For the CDR3, the DNA is TGTGCCAGCAGCCAAGCGCTAACAGCCACTGAAGCTTTCTTT.

The chain combines TRBV2 with TRBJ1-2, with D uncertain. Trimming pared 4 bases from V and 8 bases from J, leaving 17 bases between. This CDR3 comprises 14 residues. Germline CDR1 reads SNHLY; CDR2 reads FYNNEI. DNA for the CDR3: TGTGCCAGCAGTGCCATCCGGGTCCCTGGAGGCTACACCTTC. Its protein is CASSAIRVPGGYTF.

The J gene is TRBJ1-1, the V gene TRBV6-6; D ambiguous. This CDR3 comprises 13 residues. Germline loops: CDR1 MNHNY, CDR2 SVGAGI (reference sequence). V gave up 4 bases and J gave up 3 bases, with 9 bases separating them. This CDR3 reads CASSSGSHTEAFF. The CDR3 nucleotides are TGTGCCAGCAGTTCTGGGTCTCACACTGAAGCTTTCTTT.